This passage covers 11 T cell receptor beta chains from one sample sequenced in a study of TIL therapy for anti-PD-1-resistant metastatic lung cancer. The immunoSEQ assay was v3. Clones were sequenced by immunoSEQ multiplex PCR, and TCRdb holds only the in-frame ones, with some missing. There are about 46,000 clones in the sample; about 86% occur only once, and around 5.1% lies in the top ten. Time point noted: pre-treatment sample, taken before nivolumab and TIL therapy. The material sequenced was blood, taken at baseline. The source is a person between 25 and 79 years old with non-small cell lung cancer.

The genes are TRBV6-5 and TRBJ1-1, with D unresolved. CDR1 and CDR2 (germline): MNHEY, SVGAGI. CDR3 length equals 13 residues. Trimming took off 4 bases at V and 4 bases at J, with 10 bases between the two ends. CDR3 amino acids: CASSSEAGTEAFF. CDR3 DNA sequence: TGTGCCAGCAGTTCCGAAGCTGGCACTGAAGCTTTCTTT.

CDR3 DNA sequence: TGTGCCAGCAGGGCCGCGCCACCGGACAGGGCGAGCACAGATACGCAGTATTTT. It codes for CASRAAPPDRASTDTQYF. The chain has TRBV5-5 and TRBJ2-3; 8 nucleotides line up with TRBD1. The length of the CDR3 is 18 residues. Per the germline V gene, CDR1 is SGHKS and CDR2 is YYEKEE (reference sequence). The junction had 14 bases not matched to a gene; V was cut back by 5 bases and J by 0 bases.

This clone was observed once. The rearrangement uses TRBV5-4 and TRBJ2-3, with 7 bases identical to TRBD2. V trimming: 6 bases; J trimming: 5 bases; junction bases outside the gene matches: 6. Germline V gene data show CDR1 as SGHNT and CDR2 as YYREEE (reference sequence). CDR3 length equals 13 residues. The CDR3 DNA reads as TGTGCCAGCAAGGGCGGGAGTGGAGATACGCAGTATTTT. It yields the protein CASKGGSGDTQYF.

V is TRBV28 and J is TRBJ1-1, with unresolved D. Deletions cut 6 bases from V and 0 bases from J, with 26 bases between. Germline V gene lookup returns CDR1 MDHEN and CDR2 SYDVKM. The CDR3 contains 19 residues. The CDR3 coding sequence is TGTGCCAGCAGCAAGACTCCCGGGCCCCTCCGCTCTATGAACACTGAAGCTTTCTTT. This translates into CASSKTPGPLRSMNTEAFF.

This rearrangement joins TRBV11-2 to TRBJ2-3, with 9 bases that match TRBD2. The CDR3 is 17 amino acids. Trimming removed 5 bases from V and 6 bases from J; junction bases left unmatched: 15. The germline gives CDR1 SGHAT, CDR2 FQNNGV. The CDR3 bases are TGTGCCAGCAGCCCGAGGGAACTAGCGGGCCGGGTTGATACGCAGTATTTT. Amino acids: CASSPRELAGRVDTQYF. Drawing the rest from reference TRBV11-2 and TRBJ2-3, the complete variable domain is EAGVAQSPRYKIIEKRQSVAFWCNPISGHATLYWYQQILGQGPKLLIQFQNNGVVDDSQLPKDRFSAERLKGVDSTLKIQPAKLEDSAVYLCASSPRELAGRVDTQYFGPGTRLTVL.

This sequence joins TRBV15 and TRBJ2-7; 9 nucleotides line up with TRBD2. Germline CDR1 LNHNV, CDR2 YYDKDF (reference sequence). V dropped 0 bases and J dropped 6; count of bases not matched to a gene: 9. This CDR3 comprises 16 residues. CDR3 residues: CATSRDLAGGRSEQYF. DNA for the CDR3: TGTGCCACCAGCAGAGATTTGGCGGGGGGGAGATCCGAGCAGTACTTC. Combining the CDR3 with reference TRBV15 and TRBJ2-7 gives the whole variable domain DAMVIQNPRYQVTQFGKPVTLSCSQTLNHNVMYWYQQKSSQAPKLLFHYYDKDFNNEADTPDNFQSRRPNTSFCFLDIRSPGLGDTAMYLCATSRDLAGGRSEQYFGPGTRLTVT.

This clone was found once. The genes are TRBV5-1 and TRBJ2-2; D not certain. V shed 4 bases and J shed 2 bases, with 15 bases lying between them. From germline, CDR1 is SGHRS and CDR2 YFSETQ. This CDR3 spans 16 amino acids. CDR3 DNA sequence: TGCGCCAGCAGCGCAGGCTTGACATCAAACACCGGGGAGCTGTTTTTT. Amino acid sequence: CASSAGLTSNTGELFF.

The chain carries TRBV28 and TRBJ1-4, with D unresolved. The V end lost 3 bases, the J end lost 4 bases, and 6 bases lay between the germline ends. The CDR3 length is 13 residues. Germline lookup yields CDR1 MDHEN and CDR2 SYDVKM. The CDR3 coding sequence is TGTGCCAGCAGTTTCCTGGGTAATGAAAAACTGTTTTTT. This gives the protein CASSFLGNEKLFF.

The rearrangement joins TRBV6-2 or TRBV6-3 to TRBJ2-1; TRBD2 matches at 7 bases. V dropped 2 bases and J dropped 3; count of bases not matched to a gene: 4. CDR1 is MNHEY and CDR2 is SVGEGT in the germline V gene. There are 15 residues in the CDR3. The CDR3 region has the DNA TGTGCCAGCAGTTACACGGGCGGGAGCTACAATGAGCAGTTCTTC. This gives the protein CASSYTGGSYNEQFF.

The chain has TRBV30 and TRBJ1-2; D uncertain. This CDR3 has 11 amino acids. Trimming took 3 bases from V and 1 from J, leaving 3 bases between them. Germline V lookup: CDR1 GTSNPN, CDR2 SVGIG (reference sequence). This CDR3 reads CAWSLNYGYTF. The CDR3 DNA sequence: TGTGCCTGGAGCCTTAACTATGGCTACACCTTC.

This clone was seen once. The V and J genes are TRBV18 and TRBJ2-5, with TRBD2 identical over 9 bases. Germline V gene data show CDR1 as KGHSH and CDR2 as LQKENI. The ends lost 1 base at V and 1 base at J; junction bases unmatched: 1. This CDR3 comprises 15 residues. The CDR3 protein is CASSPLGLAQETQYF. CDR3 DNA: TGTGCCAGCTCACCACTGGGACTAGCCCAAGAGACCCAGTACTTC.